This T cell receptor (beta chain) is drawn from a study of monozygotic twins with cystic fibrosis. CDR1 is SGDLS and CDR2 is YYNGEE in the germline V gene. The CDR3 covers 15 residues. The ends lost 4 bases at V and 1 base at J; junction bases unmatched: 8. Assay: immunoSEQ multiplex PCR; the TCRdb copy retains only in-frame clones and omits some. Among about 26,000 clones listed, 90% were seen once. Material for sequencing was blood. This chain joins TRBV9 and TRBJ2-7, with 7 bases aligning to TRBD2. The sequence was collected from a girl aged 2-9 years with cystic fibrosis. CDR3 sequence: CASSLEAGESYEQYF. The CDR3 coding sequence is TGTGCCAGCAGCCTAGAGGCGGGGGAATCCTACGAGCAGTACTTC.